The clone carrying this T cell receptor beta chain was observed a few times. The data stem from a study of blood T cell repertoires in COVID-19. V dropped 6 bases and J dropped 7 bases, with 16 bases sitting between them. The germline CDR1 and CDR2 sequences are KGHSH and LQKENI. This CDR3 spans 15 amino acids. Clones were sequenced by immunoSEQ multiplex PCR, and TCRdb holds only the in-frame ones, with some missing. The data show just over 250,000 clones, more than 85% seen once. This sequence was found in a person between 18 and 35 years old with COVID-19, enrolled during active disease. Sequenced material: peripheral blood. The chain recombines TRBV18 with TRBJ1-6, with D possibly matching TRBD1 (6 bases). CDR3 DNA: TGTGCCAGCTCGCCAAACAGGGTGGAGAATTCACCCCTCCACTTT. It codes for CASSPNRVENSPLHF. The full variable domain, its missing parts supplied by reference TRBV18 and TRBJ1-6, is NAGVMQNPRHLVRRRGQEARLRCSPMKGHSHVYWYRQLPEEGLKFMVYLQKENIIDESGMPKERFSAEFPKEGPSILRIQQVVRGDSAAYFCASSPNRVENSPLHFGNGTRLTVT.